This T cell receptor beta chain derives from a study of shared clonotypes between healthy human individuals. The CDR3 extends over 16 amino acids. From germline, CDR1 is MGHRA and CDR2 YSYEKL. V shed 4 bases, J shed 8 bases, and the junction held 15 bases outside the gene matches. The naive CD8 population came from CD45RO-negative cells selected for CCR7, without terminally differentiated effector memory CD45RA+ cells. Generated by immunoSEQ multiplex PCR, the TCRdb table keeps only in-frame clones and is missing some. Of about 2.1 million clones detected, just under 95% appear once; the ten largest clones hold about 1.6%.

Specimen: naive CD8+ T cells from PBMCs. The chain combines TRBV4-1 with TRBJ1-2; 8 nucleotides agree with TRBD1. The sequence was collected from a man between 18 and 35 years old in good health. Some clones in this sample may be carry-over from other donors' samples. The CDR3 spells CASSPQLGQALLGYTF. CDR3 nucleotide sequence: TGCGCCAGCAGCCCGCAACTGGGACAGGCGTTATTAGGCTACACCTTC.